This record covers a single T cell receptor (beta chain). This entry is derived from a study of blood T cell repertoires in COVID-19. Study-level background: Samples representing acute and convalescent COVID-19 were sourced from the United States, Italy and Spain. PBMCs, B-cell-depleted T cells, or T cells provided the cDNA or gDNA that made up the material.

Recovery among Cohort 3 donors was established by two negative PCRs, clearance, or symptom resolution. Authors' analysis steps: From reference gene primer amplification, estimates of nucleated cell counts were derived. Profiled with immunoSEQ multiplex PCR; TCRdb holds only in-frame clones, not every one. V, J and clone size derive from that table, while D and trimming were established from the DNA sequence. The data show approximately 240,000 clones, approximately 90% seen once. The receptor was derived from a woman aged 18-35 years who had recovered from COVID-19. The specimen was PBMCs or T cells enriched from blood (not recorded which).

The CDR3 reads CASSQLGQGTAEAFF. The CDR3 DNA sequence: TGTGCCAGCAGCCAATTGGGACAGGGGACCGCTGAAGCTTTCTTT. The gene calls are TRBV16 and TRBJ1-1, with 10 bases fitting TRBD1. With 1 base clipped from V and 6 bases from J, the junction kept 5 bases outside the gene matches. The CDR3 consists of 15 residues. Germline CDR1 and CDR2: KGHSY and FQNENV.